The clone carrying this T cell receptor beta chain was counted a single time. Its antigen is as yet unknown. Systemic immunosuppression or a history of autoimmune disease excluded patients. Libraries were prepared by immunoSEQ multiplex PCR; TCRdb keeps only in-frame clonotypes and omits some of them. Of about 75,000 clones listed, approximately 81% are singletons. This sample was taken from a study of OX40 agonist ivuxolimab in advanced cancers. As for the study in general: As their treatment, patients were administered ivuxolimab, an agonistic anti-OX40 (CD134) antibody.

Broader study findings: Low normalized clonal expansion also occurred in some nonresponding patients.

The sequencing here drew on CD4+ or CD8+ T cells sorted from blood, taken in a trial of the OX40 agonist ivuxolimab. This clonotype originated in an adult with an advanced solid tumor such as melanoma, head and neck, liver or kidney cancer.

CDR3 amino acids: CASSLGGGLGNQPQHF. Written as DNA, the CDR3 is TGTGCCAGCAGCTTGGGTGGAGGGCTGGGCAATCAGCCCCAGCATTTT. The chain links TRBV5-6 to TRBJ1-5; D gene unclear. Trimming shortened V by 0 bases and J by 2 bases, and 12 bases separated the two germline ends. Germline assignment: CDR1 SGHDT and CDR2 YYEEEE. This CDR3 spans 16 amino acids.